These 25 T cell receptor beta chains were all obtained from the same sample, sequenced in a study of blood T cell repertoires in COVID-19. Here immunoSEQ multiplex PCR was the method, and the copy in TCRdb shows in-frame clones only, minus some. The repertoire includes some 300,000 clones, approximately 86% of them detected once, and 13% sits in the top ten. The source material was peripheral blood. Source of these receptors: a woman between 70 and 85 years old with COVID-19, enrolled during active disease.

DNA for the CDR3: TGTGCCAGCAGCCGCACCTGGGACAGGGAGATTTGTAGCAATCAGCCCCAGCATTTT. Residues: CASSRTWDREICSNQPQHF. This chain uses TRBV21-1 with TRBJ1-5; TRBD1 is the table's D call and was not checked against the DNA. TRBV21-1 is shown as a pseudogene. The length of the CDR3 is 19 residues.

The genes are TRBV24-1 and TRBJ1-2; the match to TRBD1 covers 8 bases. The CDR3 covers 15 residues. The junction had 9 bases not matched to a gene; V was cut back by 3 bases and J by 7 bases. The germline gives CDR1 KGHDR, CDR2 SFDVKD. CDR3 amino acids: CATSDEQGGVGGYTF. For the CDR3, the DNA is TGTGCCACCAGTGATGAACAGGGGGGAGTGGGTGGCTACACCTTC.

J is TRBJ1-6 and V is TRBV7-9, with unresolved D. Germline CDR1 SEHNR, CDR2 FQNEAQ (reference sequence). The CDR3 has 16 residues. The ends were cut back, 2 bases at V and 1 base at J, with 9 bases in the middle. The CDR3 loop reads CASSLMGSSYNSPLHF. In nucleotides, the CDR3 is TGTGCCAGCAGCTTAATGGGGAGTTCCTATAATTCACCCCTCCACTTT.

CDR3 DNA sequence: TGTGCCAGCAGTTTGGGGCATAATCAGCCCCAGCATTTT. Encoded protein: CASSLGHNQPQHF. The V and J genes are TRBV12-3 or TRBV12-4 and TRBJ1-5; a weak D match, TRBD1 (5 bases). Trimming took 3 bases from V and 4 from J, leaving 7 bases between them. The CDR3 contains 13 residues.

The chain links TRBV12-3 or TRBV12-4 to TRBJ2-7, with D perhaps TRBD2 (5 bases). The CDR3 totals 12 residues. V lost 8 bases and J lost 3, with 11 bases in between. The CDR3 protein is CASVGILYEQYF. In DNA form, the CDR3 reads TGTGCCAGCGTCGGGATTCTCTACGAGCAGTACTTC.

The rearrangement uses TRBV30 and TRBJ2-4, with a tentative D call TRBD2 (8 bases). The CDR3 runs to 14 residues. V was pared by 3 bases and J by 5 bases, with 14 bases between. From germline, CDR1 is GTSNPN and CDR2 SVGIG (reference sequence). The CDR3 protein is CAWSRGGTENIQYF. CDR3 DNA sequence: TGTGCCTGGAGCCGCGGGGGGACAGAAAACATTCAGTACTTC.

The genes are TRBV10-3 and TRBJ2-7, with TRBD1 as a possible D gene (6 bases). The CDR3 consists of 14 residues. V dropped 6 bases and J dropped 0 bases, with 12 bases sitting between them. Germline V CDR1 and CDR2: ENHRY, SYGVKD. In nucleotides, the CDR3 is TGTGCCATCAGGGACAGCCCTCTCTCCTACGAGCAGTACTTC. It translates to CAIRDSPLSYEQYF.

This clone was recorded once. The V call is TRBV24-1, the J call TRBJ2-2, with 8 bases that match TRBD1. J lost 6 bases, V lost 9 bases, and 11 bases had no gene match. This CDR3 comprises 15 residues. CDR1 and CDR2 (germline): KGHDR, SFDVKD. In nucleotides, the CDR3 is TGTGCCACCGGCCTCGGGACAGGAGAGGCCGGGGAGCTGTTTTTT. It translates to CATGLGTGEAGELFF.

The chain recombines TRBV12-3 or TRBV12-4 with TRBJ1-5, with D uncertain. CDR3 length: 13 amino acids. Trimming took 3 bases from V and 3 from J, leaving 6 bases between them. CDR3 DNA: TGTGCCAGCAGTTTGCAGTTCAATCAGCCCCAGCATTTT. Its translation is CASSLQFNQPQHF.

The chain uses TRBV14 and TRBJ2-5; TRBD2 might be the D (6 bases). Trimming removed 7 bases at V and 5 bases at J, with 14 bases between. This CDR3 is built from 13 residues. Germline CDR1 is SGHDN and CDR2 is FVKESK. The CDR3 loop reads CASTAGLAETQYF. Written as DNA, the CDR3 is TGTGCCAGCACCGCGGGCCTAGCGGAGACCCAGTACTTC.

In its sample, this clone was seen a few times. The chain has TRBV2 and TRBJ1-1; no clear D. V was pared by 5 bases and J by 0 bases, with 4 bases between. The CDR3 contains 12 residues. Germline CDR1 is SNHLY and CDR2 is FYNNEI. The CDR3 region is CASSSVNTEAFF. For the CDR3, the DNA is TGTGCCAGCAGTTCTGTGAACACTGAAGCTTTCTTT.

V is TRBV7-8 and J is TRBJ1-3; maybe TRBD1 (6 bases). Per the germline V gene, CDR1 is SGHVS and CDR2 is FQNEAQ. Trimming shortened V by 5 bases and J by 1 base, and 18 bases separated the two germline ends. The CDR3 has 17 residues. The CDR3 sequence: CASSARSGVTSGNTIYF. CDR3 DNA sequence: TGTGCCAGCAGCGCACGATCAGGGGTAACTTCTGGAAACACCATATATTTT.

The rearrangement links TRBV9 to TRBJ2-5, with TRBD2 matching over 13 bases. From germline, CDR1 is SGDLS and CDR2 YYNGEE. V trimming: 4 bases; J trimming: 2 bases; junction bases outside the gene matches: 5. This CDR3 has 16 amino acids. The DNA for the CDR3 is TGTGCCAGCAGCCAGACTAGCGGGGGGAAACAAGAGACCCAGTACTTC. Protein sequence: CASSQTSGGKQETQYF.

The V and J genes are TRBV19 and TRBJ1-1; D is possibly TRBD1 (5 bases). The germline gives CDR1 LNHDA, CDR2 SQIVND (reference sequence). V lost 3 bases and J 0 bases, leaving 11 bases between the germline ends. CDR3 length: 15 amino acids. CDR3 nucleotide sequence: TGTGCCAGTAGTATGGGGAGGGGAGTGAACACTGAAGCTTTCTTT. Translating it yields CASSMGRGVNTEAFF.

In DNA, the CDR3 is TGTGCCAGCAGTTACTCCGCAGGGCTACTGAACACTGAAGCTTTCTTT. It is translated as CASSYSAGLLNTEAFF. This chain uses TRBV6-5 with TRBJ1-1; perhaps TRBD1 as D (5 bases). CDR3 size: 16 residues. The V and J ends lost 0 bases and 0 bases respectively, with 11 bases between them. The germline V gene has CDR1 MNHEY and CDR2 SVGAGI.

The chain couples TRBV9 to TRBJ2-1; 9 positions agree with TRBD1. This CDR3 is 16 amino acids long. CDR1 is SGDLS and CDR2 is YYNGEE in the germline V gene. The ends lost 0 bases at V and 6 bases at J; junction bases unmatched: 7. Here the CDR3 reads CASSVDGTGKGNEQFF. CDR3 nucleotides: TGTGCCAGCAGCGTAGATGGGACAGGGAAGGGCAATGAGCAGTTCTTC.

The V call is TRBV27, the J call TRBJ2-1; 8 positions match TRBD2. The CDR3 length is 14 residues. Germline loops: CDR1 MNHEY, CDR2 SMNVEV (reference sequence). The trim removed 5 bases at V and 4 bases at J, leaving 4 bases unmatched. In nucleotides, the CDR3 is TGTGCCAGCAGTCTTAGCGGGGCATACAATGAGCAGTTCTTC. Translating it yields CASSLSGAYNEQFF.

CDR3 nucleotides: TGCAGTGCTAGAGATGCGGCAAACACCTTC. Translation gives CSARDAANTF. The rearrangement uses TRBV20-1 and TRBJ1-2; D gene unclear. With 0 bases removed from V and 12 bases from J, the gap between germline ends came to 8 bases. Germline assignment: CDR1 DFQATT and CDR2 SNEGSKA (reference sequence). CDR3 size: 10 residues.

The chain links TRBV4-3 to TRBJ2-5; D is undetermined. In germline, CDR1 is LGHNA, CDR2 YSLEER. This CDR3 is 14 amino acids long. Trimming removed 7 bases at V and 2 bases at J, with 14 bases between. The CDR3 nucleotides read TGCGCCAGCAACCTCAATCCGGGTCAAGAGACCCAGTACTTC. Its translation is CASNLNPGQETQYF.

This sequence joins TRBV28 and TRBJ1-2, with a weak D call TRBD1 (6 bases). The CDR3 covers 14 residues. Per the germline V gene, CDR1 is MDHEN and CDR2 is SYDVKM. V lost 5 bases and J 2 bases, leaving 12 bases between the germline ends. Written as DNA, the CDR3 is TGTGCCAGCAGTCTCGCAGGGGCCAACTATGGCTACACCTTC. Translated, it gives CASSLAGANYGYTF.

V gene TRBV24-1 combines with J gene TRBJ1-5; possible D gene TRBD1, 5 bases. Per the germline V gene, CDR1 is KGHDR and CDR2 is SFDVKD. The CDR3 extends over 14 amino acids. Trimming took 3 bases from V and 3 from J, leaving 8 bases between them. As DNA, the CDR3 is TGTGCCACCAGTGATCTGACAGTCAATCAGCCCCAGCATTTT. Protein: CATSDLTVNQPQHF.

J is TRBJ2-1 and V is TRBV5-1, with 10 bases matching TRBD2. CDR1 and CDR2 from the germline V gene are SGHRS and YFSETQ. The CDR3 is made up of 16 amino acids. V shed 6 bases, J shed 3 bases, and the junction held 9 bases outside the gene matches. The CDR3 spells CASTLSGGAFYNEQFF. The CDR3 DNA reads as TGCGCCAGCACCCTCAGCGGGGGGGCCTTCTACAATGAGCAGTTCTTC.

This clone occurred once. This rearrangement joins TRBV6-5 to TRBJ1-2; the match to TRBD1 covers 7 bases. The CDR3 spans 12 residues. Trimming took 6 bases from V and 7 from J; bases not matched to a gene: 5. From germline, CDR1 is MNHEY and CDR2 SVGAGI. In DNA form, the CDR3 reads TGTGCCAGCAGACAGGGGACTAGTGGCTACACCTTC. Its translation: CASRQGTSGYTF.

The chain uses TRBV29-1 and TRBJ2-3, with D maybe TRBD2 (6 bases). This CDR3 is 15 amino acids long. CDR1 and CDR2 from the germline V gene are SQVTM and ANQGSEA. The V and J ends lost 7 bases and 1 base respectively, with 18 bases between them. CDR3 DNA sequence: TGCAGCGCAGTCCTCCTTTCGGGGGGCACAGATACGCAGTATTTT. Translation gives CSAVLLSGGTDTQYF.

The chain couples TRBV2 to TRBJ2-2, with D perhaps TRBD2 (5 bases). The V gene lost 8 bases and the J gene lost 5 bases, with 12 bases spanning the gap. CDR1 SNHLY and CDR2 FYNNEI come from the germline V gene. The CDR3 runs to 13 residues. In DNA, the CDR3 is TGTGCCAGCCACATAAGGGAGACCGGGGAGCTGTTTTTT. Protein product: CASHIRETGELFF.